This T cell receptor (beta chain) was obtained from a study of CD8+ T cells in alopecia areata. Extraction and reverse transcription of RNA yielded cDNA as the sequencing template. The method was immunoSEQ multiplex PCR; TCRdb's version includes in-frame clones alone and lacks a portion of them. The sample consists of some 98,000 clones, more than 55% of them appearing once. This clone occurred a few times. There are 14 residues in the CDR3. V lost 3 bases, J lost 1 base, and 1 base stayed unmatched. Germline loops: CDR1 SGHDT, CDR2 YYEEEE. Specified treatment: oral pan-JAK inhibitor, 5-10 mg twice daily.

The chain uses TRBV5-6 and TRBJ2-1; 7 bases align to TRBD1. The sequence came from a human donor with alopecia areata. Here the sequenced sample was CD8+ T cells sorted from blood, taken at week 4, from a patient treated with tofacitinib. Written as DNA, the CDR3 is TGTGCCAGCAGCTGGACAGGTTCCTACAATGAGCAGTTCTTC. Translating gives CASSWTGSYNEQFF.